The entry below describes one TCR beta chain. The antigen is unknown. The CDR3 length is 15 residues. Germline V gene sequence: CDR1 WSHSY, CDR2 SAAADI. Trimming removed 7 bases from V and 1 base from J, with 16 bases in between. Data came from immunoSEQ multiplex PCR; TCRdb stores just in-frame clones and leaves some out. The table records tens of thousands of clones, 90% of them present only once. The time point is: cycle 4 day 1 (C4D1), after around six weeks of nivolumab. Brentuximab vedotin exposure varied among the patients, all of whom had relapsed after autologous stem cell transplantation. The sample comes from a study of PD-1 blockade in classical Hodgkin lymphoma. On the study more broadly: Patients were given intravenous nivolumab, 3 mg/kg, every 2 weeks. Study results and caveats: Newly diagnosed patients had diversity similar to the baseline diversity of complete responders. Newly diagnosed patients were said to have less baseline TCR diversity than healthy donors did.

The chain links TRBV10-2 to TRBJ2-5; tentatively, D is TRBD2 (5 bases). The starting material was peripheral blood mononuclear cells (PBMCs), obtained before the fourth cycle of nivolumab. The receptor comes from a human donor with classical Hodgkin lymphoma. CDR3 bases: TGCGCCAGCAAAGCTGGCTCCCGGGGCCAAGAGACCCAGTACTTC. It codes for CASKAGSRGQETQYF.